This T cell receptor (beta chain) was profiled in a study of human versus mouse CDR3 diversity and MHC coevolution. Assay: immunoSEQ multiplex PCR; the TCRdb copy retains only in-frame clones and omits some. The data hold about 60,000 clones, with about 94% observed a single time. CDR3 size: 11 residues. Looked up from germline, CDR1 is KGHSH and CDR2 is LQKENI. V lost 3 bases and J 6 bases, leaving 4 bases between the germline ends. The sample was naive CD4+ T cells from blood. Described subset: CD45RO-negative CD62L-positive naive CD4 T cells. This TCR derives from a person between 60 and 70 years old in good health. This chain connects TRBV18 to TRBJ2-3; D not resolved. Here the CDR3 DNA reads TGTGCCAGCTCACCTATTGATACGCAGTATTTT. This encodes CASSPIDTQYF.